What follows is one T cell receptor (beta chain) and its context. This specimen comes from a study of shared clonotypes between healthy human individuals. Method: immunoSEQ multiplex PCR; TCRdb's copy keeps in-frame clones and lacks some. The sample contains around 510,000 clones, 90% to 97% of which appear only once. The healthy adult donors were HIV-negative and reported no recent acute infections or vaccinations. Germline CDR1 reads SGDLS; CDR2 reads YYNGEE. The CDR3 extends over 14 amino acids. The V end lost 4 bases, the J end lost 1 base, and 8 bases lay between the germline ends. Sample: naive CD4+ T cells sorted from blood. Subset of the sample: CD45RA+ positively selected. The chain links TRBV9 to TRBJ2-2; D uncertain. This TCR was sampled from a woman in her 30s in good health. CDR3 in amino acids: CASSPTQNTGELFF. The CDR3 DNA reads as TGTGCCAGCAGCCCCACCCAGAACACCGGGGAGCTGTTTTTT.